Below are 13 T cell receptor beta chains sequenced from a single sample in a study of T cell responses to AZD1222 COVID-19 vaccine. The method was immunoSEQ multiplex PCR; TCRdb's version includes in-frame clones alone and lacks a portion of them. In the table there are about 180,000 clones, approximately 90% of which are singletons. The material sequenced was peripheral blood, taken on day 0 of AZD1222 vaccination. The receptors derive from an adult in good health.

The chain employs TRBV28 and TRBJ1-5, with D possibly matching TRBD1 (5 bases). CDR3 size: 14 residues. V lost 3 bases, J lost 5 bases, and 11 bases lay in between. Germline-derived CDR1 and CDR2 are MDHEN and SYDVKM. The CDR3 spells CASSFAPGHQPQHF. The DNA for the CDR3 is TGTGCCAGCAGTTTTGCCCCGGGGCATCAGCCCCAGCATTTT.

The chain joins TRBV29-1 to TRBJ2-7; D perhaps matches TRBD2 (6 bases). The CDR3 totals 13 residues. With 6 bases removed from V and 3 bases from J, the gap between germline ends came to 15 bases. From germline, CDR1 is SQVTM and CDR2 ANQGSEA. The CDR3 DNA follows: TGCAGCGTGCCACTTGGGACTGGCTACGAGCAGTACTTC. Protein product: CSVPLGTGYEQYF.

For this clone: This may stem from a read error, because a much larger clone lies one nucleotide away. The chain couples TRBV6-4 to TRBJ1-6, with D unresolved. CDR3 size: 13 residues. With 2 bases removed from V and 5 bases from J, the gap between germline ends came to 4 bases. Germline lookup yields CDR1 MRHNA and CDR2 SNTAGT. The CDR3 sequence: CASSDRDNSPLHF. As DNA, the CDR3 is TGTGCCAGCAGTGACAGGGATAATTCACCCCTCCACTTT.

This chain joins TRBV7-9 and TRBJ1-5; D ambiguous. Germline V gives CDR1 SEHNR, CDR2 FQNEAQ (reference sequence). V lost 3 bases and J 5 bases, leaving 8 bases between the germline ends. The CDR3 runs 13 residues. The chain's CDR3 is CASSLRADQPQHF. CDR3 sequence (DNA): TGTGCCAGCAGCTTGAGAGCCGATCAGCCCCAGCATTTT.

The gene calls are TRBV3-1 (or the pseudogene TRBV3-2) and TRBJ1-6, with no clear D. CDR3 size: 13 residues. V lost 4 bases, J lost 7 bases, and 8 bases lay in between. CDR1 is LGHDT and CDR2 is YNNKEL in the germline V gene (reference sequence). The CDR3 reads CASSRTSNSPLHF. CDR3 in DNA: TGTGCCAGCAGCCGAACATCGAATTCACCCCTCCACTTT.

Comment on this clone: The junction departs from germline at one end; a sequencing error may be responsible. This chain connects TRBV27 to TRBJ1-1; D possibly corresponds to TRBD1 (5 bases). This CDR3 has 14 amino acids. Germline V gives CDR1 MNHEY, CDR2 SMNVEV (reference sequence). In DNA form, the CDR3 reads TGCGCCGGAGGGAACAGGATTATGAACACTGAAGCTTTCTTT. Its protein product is CAGGNRIMNTEAFF.

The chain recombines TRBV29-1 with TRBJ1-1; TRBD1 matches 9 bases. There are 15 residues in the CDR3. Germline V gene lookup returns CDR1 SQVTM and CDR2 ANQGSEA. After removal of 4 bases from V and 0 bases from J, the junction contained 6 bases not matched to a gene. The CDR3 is CSVVGQGRMNTEAFF. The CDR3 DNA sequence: TGCAGCGTTGTAGGACAGGGGCGGATGAACACTGAAGCTTTCTTT.

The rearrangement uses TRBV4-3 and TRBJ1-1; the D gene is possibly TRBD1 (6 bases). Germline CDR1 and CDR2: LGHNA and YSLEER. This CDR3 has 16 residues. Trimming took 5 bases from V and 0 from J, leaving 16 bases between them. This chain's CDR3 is CASSATRGQMNTEAFF. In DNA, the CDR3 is TGCGCCAGCAGCGCAACCCGGGGACAAATGAACACTGAAGCTTTCTTT.

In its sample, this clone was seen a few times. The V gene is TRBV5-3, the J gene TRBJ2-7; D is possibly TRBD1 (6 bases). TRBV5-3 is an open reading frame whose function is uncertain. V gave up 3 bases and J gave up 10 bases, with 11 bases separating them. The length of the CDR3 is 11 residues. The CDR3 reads CARSYRDTQYF. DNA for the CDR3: TGTGCCAGAAGCTACCGGGACACTCAGTACTTC.

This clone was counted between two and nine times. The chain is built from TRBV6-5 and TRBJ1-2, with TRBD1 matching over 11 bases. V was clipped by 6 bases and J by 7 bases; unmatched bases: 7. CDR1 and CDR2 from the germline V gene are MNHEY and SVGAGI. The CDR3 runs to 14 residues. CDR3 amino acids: CASSKDRGQGGYTF. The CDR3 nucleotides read TGTGCCAGCAGCAAGGACAGGGGGCAAGGTGGCTACACCTTC.

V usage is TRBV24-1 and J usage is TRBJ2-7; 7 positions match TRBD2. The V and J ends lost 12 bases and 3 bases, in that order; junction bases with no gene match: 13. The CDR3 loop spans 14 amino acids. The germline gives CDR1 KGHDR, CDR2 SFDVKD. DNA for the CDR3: TGTGCCCCCCCCTTCGGGGAGGGGAACTACGAGCAGTACTTC. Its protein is CAPPFGEGNYEQYF.

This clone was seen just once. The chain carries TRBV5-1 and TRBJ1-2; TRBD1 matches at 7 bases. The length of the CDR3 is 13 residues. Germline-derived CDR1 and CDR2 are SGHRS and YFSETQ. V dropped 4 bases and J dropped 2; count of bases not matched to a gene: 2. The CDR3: CASSVGQNYGYTF. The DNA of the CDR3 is TGCGCCAGCAGCGTGGGACAGAACTATGGCTACACCTTC.

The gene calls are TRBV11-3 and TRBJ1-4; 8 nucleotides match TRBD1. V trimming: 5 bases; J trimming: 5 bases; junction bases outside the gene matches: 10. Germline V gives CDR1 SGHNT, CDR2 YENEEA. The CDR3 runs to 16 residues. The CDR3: CASSLGQVDANEKLFF. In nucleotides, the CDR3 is TGTGCCAGCAGCCTGGGACAGGTGGATGCAAATGAAAAACTGTTTTTT.